The clone carrying this T cell receptor beta chain came up many times. Together with a sample-barcoded 5' primer, a J-beta primer mix was included in a second PCR lasting roughly 6 to 12 cycles. Each CDR3 protein gets one entry after TCRdb re-called the 5' RACE reads with MiXCR. Of under 800,000 distinct CDR3 sequences in the sample, 43% were seen once. These data are taken from a study of blood T cells in healthy people across ages. Deletions cut 0 bases from V and 2 bases from J, with 6 bases between. The CDR3 totals 14 residues. Germline V gives CDR1 LGHNA, CDR2 YNFKEQ. V usage is TRBV4-2 and J usage is TRBJ2-3; D is undetermined. Sequenced material: blood. The source of this sequence is a woman between 55 and 75 years old in good health. The CDR3 DNA follows: TGTGCCAGCAGCCAAGAAATTTACACAGATACGCAGTATTTT. Translation: CASSQEIYTDTQYF.